This TCR beta chain was captured by sequencing in a study of shared clonotypes between healthy human individuals. Background on the study: Sampling drew on donors who were a couple of women and a few men aged 18 to 49.

Germline loops: CDR1 KGHSH, CDR2 LQKENI. The CDR3 length is 14 residues. Trimming shortened V by 3 bases and J by 1 base, and 7 bases separated the two germline ends. On ten immunoSEQ deep assay plates, unsorted PBMC DNA was sequenced. Per the authors' pipeline: ImmunoSEQ yielded junction-only sequences lacking quality scores, so filtering differed. Sequencing used immunoSEQ multiplex PCR; TCRdb keeps in-frame clones, though not all of them. For V, J and clone size, that table is used; D and trimming come from the DNA. The data show 450,000 to 600,000 clones, around 79% seen once. The sample holds a few counts of this clone.

V gene TRBV18 combines with J gene TRBJ1-5; unclear D gene. The sample consisted of PBMCs. The source of this sequence is a woman between 40 and 55 years old in good health. Some clones in this sample may be carry-over from other donors' samples. The CDR3 nucleotides are TGTGCCAGCTCACCGTCCAGCAGCAATCAGCCCCAGCATTTT. This translates into CASSPSSSNQPQHF.